The 28 T cell receptor beta chains listed next were all sequenced from one sample in a study of blood T cell repertoires in COVID-19. Only in-frame clones appear in the TCRdb table, and some are missing; sequencing was by immunoSEQ multiplex PCR. Among fewer than 250,000 clones listed, around 85% were seen once. Sequenced input: peripheral blood. These TCRs come from a woman aged 55-75 years with active or convalescent COVID-19.

The chain couples TRBV27 to TRBJ1-4; maybe TRBD1 (6 bases). The CDR3 extends over 17 amino acids. V lost 4 bases and J 0 bases, leaving 15 bases between the germline ends. Per the germline V gene, CDR1 is MNHEY and CDR2 is SMNVEV (reference sequence). Here the CDR3 DNA reads TGTGCCAGCAGTTACGCCAGGGGAGTCGCAACTAATGAAAAACTGTTTTTT. This codes for CASSYARGVATNEKLFF.

The rearrangement links TRBV29-1 to TRBJ1-1; D uncertain. Per germline, CDR1 SQVTM and CDR2 ANQGSEA. The CDR3 covers 14 residues. The V end was cut by 7 bases, the J end by 1 base, with 16 bases between. CDR3 DNA sequence: TGCAGCGCCATAAACATACGGGGGAACACTGAAGCTTTCTTT. Protein sequence: CSAINIRGNTEAFF. Full variable domain (missing parts from reference TRBV29-1 and TRBJ1-1): SAVISQKPSRDICQRGTSLTIQCQVDSQVTMMFWYRQQPGQSLTLIATANQGSEATYESGFVIDKFPISRPNLTFSTLTVSNMSPEDSSIYLCSAINIRGNTEAFFGQGTRLTVV.

V and J are TRBV11-2 and TRBJ1-4, with D unresolved. The ends were cut back, 7 bases at V and 0 bases at J, with 12 bases in the middle. The CDR3 sequence is 15 residues long. From germline, CDR1 is SGHAT and CDR2 FQNNGV. DNA of the CDR3: TGTGCCAGCACCCTAGCGGGTACAACTAATGAAAAACTGTTTTTT. Amino acid sequence: CASTLAGTTNEKLFF.

This chain links TRBV30 with TRBJ2-5; D possibly corresponds to TRBD1 (6 bases). V lost 1 base, J lost 1 base, and 13 bases lay in between. This CDR3 is built from 15 residues. Germline CDR1 GTSNPN, CDR2 SVGIG (reference sequence). The CDR3: CAWSARRTAQETQYF. CDR3 bases: TGTGCCTGGAGTGCCCGGCGGACAGCCCAAGAGACCCAGTACTTC.

The chain combines TRBV6-5 with TRBJ2-1; no definite D call. Germline lookup yields CDR1 MNHEY and CDR2 SVGAGI. The V end was cut by 4 bases, the J end by 8 bases, with 9 bases between. The CDR3 spans 12 residues. The CDR3 nucleotides read TGTGCCAGCAGTTCCCCCTTCGATGAGCAGTTCTTC. It codes for CASSSPFDEQFF.

The V call is TRBV7-8, the J call TRBJ1-1; no clear D. Germline CDR1 SGHVS, CDR2 FQNEAQ. V gave up 0 bases and J gave up 6 bases, with 14 bases separating them. This CDR3 contains 15 residues. CDR3 nucleotide sequence: TGTGCCAGCAGCTTAGCGGAGGGCGGGTTGCCTGAAGCTTTCTTT. Translation: CASSLAEGGLPEAFF. Based on the CDR3 plus reference TRBV7-8 and TRBJ1-1, the full variable domain is GAGVSQSPRYKVAKRGQDVALRCDPISGHVSLFWYQQALGQGPEFLTYFQNEAQLDKSGLPSDRFFAERPEGSVSTLKIQRTQQEDSAVYLCASSLAEGGLPEAFFGQGTRLTVV.

The rearrangement joins TRBV5-1 to TRBJ2-3, with 11 bases identical to TRBD2. The CDR3 has 18 residues. With 1 base clipped from V and 3 bases from J, the junction kept 10 bases outside the gene matches. Germline CDR1 SGHRS, CDR2 YFSETQ. DNA for the CDR3: TGCGCCAGCAGCTTGAACCCACCTAGCGGGGGGATAACAGATACGCAGTATTTT. Its protein product is CASSLNPPSGGITDTQYF.

This chain uses TRBV11-2 with TRBJ1-1, with 9 bases matching TRBD1. Unmatched junction bases numbered 8, after V lost 4 bases and J lost 5 bases. CDR1 is SGHAT and CDR2 is FQNNGV in the germline V gene. The CDR3 spans 15 residues. CDR3 nucleotide sequence: TGTGCCAGCAGCTCCATGGGGACAGGGAGTACTGAAGCTTTCTTT. Residues: CASSSMGTGSTEAFF. The entire variable domain, with the rest obtained from reference TRBV11-2 and TRBJ1-1, is as follows: EAGVAQSPRYKIIEKRQSVAFWCNPISGHATLYWYQQILGQGPKLLIQFQNNGVVDDSQLPKDRFSAERLKGVDSTLKIQPAKLEDSAVYLCASSSMGTGSTEAFFGQGTRLTVV.

The rearrangement uses TRBV19 and TRBJ1-1; 8 nucleotides align to TRBD1. The trim removed 4 bases at V and 1 base at J, leaving 5 bases unmatched. The CDR3 totals 15 residues. Germline V lookup: CDR1 LNHDA, CDR2 SQIVND (reference sequence). CDR3 sequence reads: CASSTYGTGNTEAFF. The CDR3 region has the DNA TGTGCCAGTAGTACCTATGGGACAGGGAACACTGAAGCTTTCTTT.

The chain is built from TRBV5-4 and TRBJ1-2; TRBD1 is a possible D gene (6 bases). The CDR3 is 15 residues long. The V and J ends lost 0 bases and 6 bases respectively, with 15 bases between them. Germline V lookup: CDR1 SGHNT, CDR2 YYREEE (reference sequence). CDR3 sequence (DNA): TGTGCCAGCAGCTTGGCCCAATGGCAGGGGAATGGCTACACCTTC. It encodes CASSLAQWQGNGYTF.

This chain joins TRBV11-3 and TRBJ2-7; possibly TRBD1 for D (6 bases). Germline V lookup: CDR1 SGHNT, CDR2 YENEEA. The CDR3 has 12 residues. The V end lost 7 bases, the J end lost 2 bases, and 9 bases lay between the germline ends. CDR3 region: CASKGETYEQYF. As DNA, the CDR3 is TGTGCCAGCAAGGGGGAAACCTACGAGCAGTACTTC.

The chain employs TRBV28 and TRBJ1-3, with unresolved D. Germline CDR1 and CDR2: MDHEN and SYDVKM. V lost 1 base, J lost 1 base, and 5 bases lay in between. This CDR3 region has 14 residues. CDR3 in amino acids: CASSLFLSGNTIYF. CDR3 sequence (DNA): TGTGCCAGCAGTTTATTCCTGTCTGGAAACACCATATATTTT.

On this clone: The junction shows a germline mismatch at one end, possibly a read error. The chain recombines TRBV30 with TRBJ2-4; 9 nucleotides line up with TRBD2. Germline CDR1 and CDR2: GTSNPN and SVGIG (reference sequence). This CDR3 comprises 14 residues. The CDR3 here is CAWSLGLAENIQYF. The DNA of the CDR3 is TGTGCCTGGAGCTTGGGACTAGCCGAAAACATTCAGTACTTC.

This clone was seen only once. The chain couples TRBV29-1 to TRBJ2-1; D perhaps matches TRBD2 (6 bases). CDR3 length equals 13 residues. Germline-derived CDR1 and CDR2 are SQVTM and ANQGSEA. Trimming removed 6 bases from V and 4 bases from J, with 13 bases in between. CDR3 residues: CSVRDSTYNEQFF. In DNA, the CDR3 is TGCAGCGTCCGGGACTCAACTTACAATGAGCAGTTCTTC.

The chain carries TRBV3-1 (or the pseudogene TRBV3-2) and TRBJ1-6; 8 bases align to TRBD1. V was pared by 4 bases and J by 8 bases, with 10 bases of the junction left unmatched. CDR3 length equals 16 residues. Germline V gene data show CDR1 as LGHDT and CDR2 as YNNKEL (reference sequence). The CDR3, as DNA: TGTGCCAGCAGCCCAAGTCAGACAGGGGATGATTCACCCCTCCACTTT. Residues: CASSPSQTGDDSPLHF.

The chain links TRBV4-1 to TRBJ1-3, with D unclear. CDR3 size: 13 residues. CDR1 and CDR2 from the germline V gene are MGHRA and YSYEKL. The V end was cut by 4 bases, the J end by 3 bases, with 7 bases between. The CDR3 is CASSPLNGNTIYF. The CDR3 DNA sequence: TGCGCCAGCAGCCCCCTAAATGGAAACACCATATATTTT.

The genes are TRBV19 and TRBJ2-5; 11 bases line up with TRBD2. The trim removed 6 bases at V and 4 bases at J, leaving 7 bases unmatched. Germline lookup yields CDR1 LNHDA and CDR2 SQIVND (reference sequence). This CDR3 comprises 15 residues. The CDR3 bases are TGTGCCAGTAGACAGACTAGCGGGGCCGCAGAGACCCAGTACTTC. Its translation is CASRQTSGAAETQYF. The whole variable domain, remainder taken from reference TRBV19 and TRBJ2-5, is DGGITQSPKYLFRKEGQNVTLSCEQNLNHDAMYWYRQDPGQGLRLIYYSQIVNDFQKGDIAEGYSVSREKKESFPLTVTSAQKNPTAFYLCASRQTSGAAETQYFGPGTRLLVL.

The J gene is TRBJ2-5, the V gene TRBV5-4; TRBD2 agrees at 7 bases. V shed 5 bases, J shed 1 base, and the junction held 5 bases outside the gene matches. The CDR3 covers 14 residues. Germline loops: CDR1 SGHNT, CDR2 YYREEE (reference sequence). This CDR3 is CASSRDYLQETQYF. In DNA, the CDR3 is TGTGCCAGCAGTCGGGACTACCTCCAAGAGACCCAGTACTTC.

The chain has TRBV3-1 (or the pseudogene TRBV3-2) and TRBJ2-7, with D perhaps matching TRBD1 (6 bases). V was trimmed by 1 base and J by 7 bases, leaving 17 bases between them. CDR1 LGHDT and CDR2 YNNKEL come from the germline V gene (reference sequence). The CDR3 is 15 amino acids. CDR3 loop: CASSQVAGAAREQYF. The DNA for the CDR3 is TGTGCCAGCAGCCAAGTAGCAGGGGCGGCCAGGGAGCAGTACTTC.

The J gene is TRBJ2-1, the V gene TRBV9; D is unresolved. CDR3 length: 13 amino acids. The V and J ends lost 2 bases and 10 bases respectively, with 13 bases between them. In germline, CDR1 is SGDLS, CDR2 YYNGEE. CDR3 sequence (DNA): TGTGCCAGCAGCGTGGCAAGTGGCAGAGAGCAGTTCTTC. This translates into CASSVASGREQFF. Using reference TRBV9 and TRBJ2-1 for the parts outside the CDR3, the full variable domain is DSGVTQTPKHLITATGQRVTLRCSPRSGDLSVYWYQQSLDQGLQFLIQYYNGEERAKGNILERFSAQQFPDLHSELNLSSLELGDSALYFCASSVASGREQFFGPGTRLTVL.

CDR3 DNA sequence: TGCGCCAGCAGCCAGACAGGAGGAGACACTGAAGCTTTCTTT. Its protein is CASSQTGGDTEAFF. This chain links TRBV5-1 with TRBJ1-1; weak D call: TRBD1 (6 bases). The V end lost 4 bases, the J end lost 3 bases, and 13 bases lay between the germline ends. Germline loops: CDR1 SGHRS, CDR2 YFSETQ. This CDR3 spans 14 amino acids.

V usage is TRBV9 and J usage is TRBJ2-1, with 7 bases matching TRBD1. CDR1 SGDLS and CDR2 YYNGEE come from the germline V gene. V lost 3 bases to trimming and J lost 6 bases; unmatched junction nucleotides: 6. The CDR3 consists of 14 residues. This CDR3 is CASSGQGFFNEQFF. CDR3 sequence (DNA): TGTGCCAGCAGCGGACAGGGTTTCTTCAATGAGCAGTTCTTC.

V gene TRBV3-1 (or the pseudogene TRBV3-2) combines with J gene TRBJ2-3, with D tentatively TRBD2 (5 bases). The CDR3 extends over 16 amino acids. V lost 4 bases to trimming and J lost 0 bases, with 14 bases between them. CDR1 and CDR2 (germline): LGHDT, YNNKEL (reference sequence). The CDR3 DNA is TGTGCCAGCAGCCCCGTGTCGGGGAGTAGCACAGATACGCAGTATTTT. Protein sequence: CASSPVSGSSTDTQYF.

J is TRBJ2-7 and V is TRBV9; D is uncertain. This CDR3 is built from 17 residues. The ends were cut back, 4 bases at V and 3 bases at J, with 23 bases in the middle. Germline CDR1 SGDLS, CDR2 YYNGEE. This CDR3 reads CASSPSQGEVVDYEQYF. The CDR3 DNA sequence: TGTGCCAGCAGCCCAAGCCAAGGAGAGGTCGTGGACTACGAGCAGTACTTC.

The rearrangement joins TRBV27 to TRBJ2-3; TRBD2 agrees at 11 bases. J lost 6 bases, V lost 5 bases, and 10 bases had no gene match. CDR3 length: 16 amino acids. Germline assignment: CDR1 MNHEY and CDR2 SMNVEV (reference sequence). The CDR3 spells CASSLTIAGGVDTQYF. In nucleotides, the CDR3 is TGTGCCAGCAGTCTTACCATAGCGGGGGGGGTGGATACGCAGTATTTT.

The chain combines TRBV2 with TRBJ1-5; no reliable D call. The CDR3 totals 13 residues. With 7 bases removed from V and 2 bases from J, the gap between germline ends came to 9 bases. The germline V gene encodes CDR1 SNHLY and CDR2 FYNNEI. This CDR3 is CASKHSGNQPQHF. For the CDR3, the DNA is TGTGCCAGCAAGCACAGTGGCAATCAGCCCCAGCATTTT.

This clone appeared a few times. The chain has TRBV27 and TRBJ1-1; 7 bases line up with TRBD1. The trim removed 5 bases at V and 1 base at J, leaving 10 bases unmatched. Germline V gene data show CDR1 as MNHEY and CDR2 as SMNVEV (reference sequence). The CDR3 consists of 16 residues. Written as DNA, the CDR3 is TGTGCCAGCAGTCGAACGACAGGGCTTGGGAACACTGAAGCTTTCTTT. Translated, it gives CASSRTTGLGNTEAFF.

This clone was observed a single time. This sequence joins TRBV4-1 and TRBJ2-1, with D maybe TRBD2 (6 bases). CDR1 and CDR2 (germline): MGHRA, YSYEKL. V dropped 0 bases and J dropped 3 bases, with 12 bases sitting between them. This CDR3 has 16 residues. The DNA of the CDR3 is TGCGCCAGCAGCCAAGATCCGGGGGAAAACTACAATGAGCAGTTCTTC. Translated: CASSQDPGENYNEQFF.